The sequence of this T cell receptor (beta chain) was determined in a study of T cells in Graves' hyperthyroidism and ophthalmopathy. As for the study in general: It was at initial diagnosis, before any treatment, that peripheral blood was collected.

It was RNA transcripts that yielded the amplified TCR beta CDR3 regions. HTBI primers drove first-round RT-PCR of the TCR CDR3. TCRdb reprocessed the multiplex PCR reads with MiXCR, giving one entry per CDR3 protein. This sample has more than 500,000 distinct CDR3 sequences; approximately 14% occur once, and the top ten carry approximately 4.3%. This clonotype was counted ten times or more. CDR1 is KGHDR and CDR2 is SFDVKD in the germline V gene. With 0 bases removed from V and 1 base from J, the gap between germline ends came to 5 bases. The CDR3 length is 14 residues. The TCR sequence derives from a woman in her thirties or forties with Graves' ophthalmopathy. This chain connects TRBV24-1 to TRBJ2-5; unclear D gene. What was sequenced was blood. The CDR3 here is CATSDLRVQETQYF. The CDR3 DNA sequence: TGTGCCACCAGTGATTTGAGGGTCCAAGAGACCCAGTACTTC.